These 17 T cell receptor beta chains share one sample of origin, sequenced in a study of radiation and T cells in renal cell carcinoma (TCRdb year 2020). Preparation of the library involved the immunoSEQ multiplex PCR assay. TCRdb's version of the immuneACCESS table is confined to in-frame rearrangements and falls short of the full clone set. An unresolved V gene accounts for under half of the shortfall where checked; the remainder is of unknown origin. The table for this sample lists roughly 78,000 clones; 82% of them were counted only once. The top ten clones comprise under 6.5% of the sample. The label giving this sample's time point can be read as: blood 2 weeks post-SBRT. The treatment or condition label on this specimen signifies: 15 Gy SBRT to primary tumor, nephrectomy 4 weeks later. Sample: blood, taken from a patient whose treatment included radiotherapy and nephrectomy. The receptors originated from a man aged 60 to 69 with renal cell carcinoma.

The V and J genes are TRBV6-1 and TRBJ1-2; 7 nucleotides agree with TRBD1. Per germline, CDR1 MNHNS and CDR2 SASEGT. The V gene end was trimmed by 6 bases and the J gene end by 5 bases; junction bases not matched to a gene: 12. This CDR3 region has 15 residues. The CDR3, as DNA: TGTGCCAGCAGGGGGACAGAGGAGCCCCTTTATGGCTACACCTTC. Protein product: CASRGTEEPLYGYTF.

CDR3 sequence: CASTASGRSAYNEQFF. CDR3 sequence (DNA): TGTGCCAGCACGGCTAGCGGGAGGTCAGCCTACAATGAGCAGTTCTTC. The chain recombines TRBV27 with TRBJ2-1; 11 bases line up with TRBD2. This CDR3 region has 16 residues. V dropped 7 bases and J dropped 2; count of bases not matched to a gene: 7. The V gene's germline CDR1 is MNHEY and CDR2 SMNVEV (reference sequence).

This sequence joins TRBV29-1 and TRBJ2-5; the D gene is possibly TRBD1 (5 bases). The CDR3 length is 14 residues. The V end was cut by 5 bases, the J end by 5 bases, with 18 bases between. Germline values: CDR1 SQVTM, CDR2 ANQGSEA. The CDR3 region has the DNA TGCAGCGTTCCTAACGACAGCGCCGGGGAGACCCAGTACTTC. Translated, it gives CSVPNDSAGETQYF.

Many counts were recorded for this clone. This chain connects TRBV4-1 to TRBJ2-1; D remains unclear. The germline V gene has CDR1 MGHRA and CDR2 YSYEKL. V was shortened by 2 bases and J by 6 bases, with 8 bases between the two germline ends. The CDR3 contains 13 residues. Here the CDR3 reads CASSQPIFNEQFF. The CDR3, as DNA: TGCGCCAGCAGCCAACCCATATTCAATGAGCAGTTCTTC.

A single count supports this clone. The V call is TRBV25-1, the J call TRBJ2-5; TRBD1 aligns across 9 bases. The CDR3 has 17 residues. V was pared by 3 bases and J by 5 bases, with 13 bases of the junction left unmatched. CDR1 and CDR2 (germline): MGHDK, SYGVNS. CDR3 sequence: CASSDYFVDRGRETQYF. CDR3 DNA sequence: TGTGCCAGCAGTGATTATTTCGTGGACAGGGGTCGGGAGACCCAGTACTTC.

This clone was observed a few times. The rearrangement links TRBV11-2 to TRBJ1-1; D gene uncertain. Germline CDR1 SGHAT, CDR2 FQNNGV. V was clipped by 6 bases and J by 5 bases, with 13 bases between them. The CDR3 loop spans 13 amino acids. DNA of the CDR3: TGTGCCAGCAGAGTCGCCGGAGAAACTGAAGCTTTCTTT. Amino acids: CASRVAGETEAFF.

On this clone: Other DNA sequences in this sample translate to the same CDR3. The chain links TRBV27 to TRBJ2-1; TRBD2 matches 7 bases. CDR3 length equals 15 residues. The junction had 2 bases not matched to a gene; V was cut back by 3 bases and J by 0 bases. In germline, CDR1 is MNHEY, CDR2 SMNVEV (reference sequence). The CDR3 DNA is TGTGCCAGCAGTTTCGGGGGGAGCTCCTACAATGAGCAGTTCTTC. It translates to CASSFGGSSYNEQFF.

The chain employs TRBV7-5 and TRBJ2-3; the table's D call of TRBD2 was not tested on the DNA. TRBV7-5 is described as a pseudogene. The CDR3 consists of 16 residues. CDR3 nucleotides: TGTGTCAGAAGCTCGCTAGGAATAGTGAGCACAGATACGCAGTATTTT. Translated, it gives CVRSSLGIVSTDTQYF.

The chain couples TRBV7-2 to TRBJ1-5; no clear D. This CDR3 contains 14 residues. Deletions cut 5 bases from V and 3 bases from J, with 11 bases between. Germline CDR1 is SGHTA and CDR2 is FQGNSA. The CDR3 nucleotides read TGTGCCAGCAGCATCGGGATGCTCAATCAGCCCCAGCATTTT. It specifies CASSIGMLNQPQHF.

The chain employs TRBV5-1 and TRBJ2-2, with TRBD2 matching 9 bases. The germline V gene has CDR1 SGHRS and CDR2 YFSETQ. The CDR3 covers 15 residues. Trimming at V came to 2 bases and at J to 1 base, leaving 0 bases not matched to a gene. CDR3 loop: CASSFSGGNTGELFF. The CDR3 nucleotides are TGCGCCAGCAGCTTTAGCGGGGGGAACACCGGGGAGCTGTTTTTT.

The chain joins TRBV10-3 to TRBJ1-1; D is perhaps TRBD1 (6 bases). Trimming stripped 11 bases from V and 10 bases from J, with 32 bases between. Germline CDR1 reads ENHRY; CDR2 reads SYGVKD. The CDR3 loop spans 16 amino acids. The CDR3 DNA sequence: TGTGCCTGCCGGGTGGGGGCAGGCCCCCCTGGCGCGAGAGCTTTCTTT. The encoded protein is CACRVGAGPPGARAFF.

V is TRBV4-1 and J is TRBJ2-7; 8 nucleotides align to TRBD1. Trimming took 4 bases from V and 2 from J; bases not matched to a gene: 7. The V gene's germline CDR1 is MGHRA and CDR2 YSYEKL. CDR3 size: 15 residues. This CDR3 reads CASSRQQGGTYEQYF. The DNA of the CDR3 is TGCGCCAGCAGCCGCCAACAGGGGGGAACCTACGAGCAGTACTTC.

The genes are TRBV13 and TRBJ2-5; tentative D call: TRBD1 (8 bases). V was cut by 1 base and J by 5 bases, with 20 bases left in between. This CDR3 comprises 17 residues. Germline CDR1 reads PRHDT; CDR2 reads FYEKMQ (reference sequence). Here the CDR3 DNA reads TGTGCCAGCAGCTTAGCGGCCGATGGACAGGGAGGGGAGACCCAGTACTTC. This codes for CASSLAADGQGGETQYF.

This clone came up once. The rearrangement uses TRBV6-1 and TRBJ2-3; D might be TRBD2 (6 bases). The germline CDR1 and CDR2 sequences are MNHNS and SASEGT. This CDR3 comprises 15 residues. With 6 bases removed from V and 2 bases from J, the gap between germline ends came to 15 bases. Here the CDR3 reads CASRTSGTFTDTQYF. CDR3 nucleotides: TGTGCCAGCAGAACATCCGGGACTTTCACAGATACGCAGTATTTT.

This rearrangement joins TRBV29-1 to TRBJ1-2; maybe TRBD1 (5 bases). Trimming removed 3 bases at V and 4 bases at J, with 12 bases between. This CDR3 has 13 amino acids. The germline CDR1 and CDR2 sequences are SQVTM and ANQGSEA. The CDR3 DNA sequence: TGCAGCGTTGAGAGGGACGGACCCTATGGCTACACCTTC. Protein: CSVERDGPYGYTF.

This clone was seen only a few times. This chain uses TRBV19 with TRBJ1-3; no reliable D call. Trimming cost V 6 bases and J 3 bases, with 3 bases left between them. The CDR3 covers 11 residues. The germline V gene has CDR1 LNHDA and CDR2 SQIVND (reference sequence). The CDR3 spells CASRYGNTIYF. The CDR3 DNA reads TGTGCCAGTAGGTATGGAAACACCATATATTTT.

CDR3 sequence reads: CASSLAGEGFNEQFF. CDR3 nucleotides: TGTGCCAGCAGTTTGGCGGGGGAGGGTTTCAATGAGCAGTTCTTC. J is TRBJ2-1 and V is TRBV27; TRBD2 agrees at 7 bases. V gave up 3 bases and J gave up 6 bases; unmatched junction bases: 8. This CDR3 is 15 amino acids long. Germline lookup yields CDR1 MNHEY and CDR2 SMNVEV (reference sequence).